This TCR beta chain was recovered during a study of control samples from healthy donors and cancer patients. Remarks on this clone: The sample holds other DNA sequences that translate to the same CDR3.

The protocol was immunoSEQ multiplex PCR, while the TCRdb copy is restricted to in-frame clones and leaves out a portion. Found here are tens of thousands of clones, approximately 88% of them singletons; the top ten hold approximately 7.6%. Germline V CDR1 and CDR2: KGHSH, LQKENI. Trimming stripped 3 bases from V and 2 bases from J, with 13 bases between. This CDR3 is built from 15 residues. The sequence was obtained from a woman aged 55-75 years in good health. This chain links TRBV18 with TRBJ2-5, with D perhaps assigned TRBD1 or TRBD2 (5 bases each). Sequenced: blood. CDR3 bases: TGTGCCAGCTCACCGGGGCGGGCAGGGCAAGAGACCCAGTACTTC. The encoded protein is CASSPGRAGQETQYF.